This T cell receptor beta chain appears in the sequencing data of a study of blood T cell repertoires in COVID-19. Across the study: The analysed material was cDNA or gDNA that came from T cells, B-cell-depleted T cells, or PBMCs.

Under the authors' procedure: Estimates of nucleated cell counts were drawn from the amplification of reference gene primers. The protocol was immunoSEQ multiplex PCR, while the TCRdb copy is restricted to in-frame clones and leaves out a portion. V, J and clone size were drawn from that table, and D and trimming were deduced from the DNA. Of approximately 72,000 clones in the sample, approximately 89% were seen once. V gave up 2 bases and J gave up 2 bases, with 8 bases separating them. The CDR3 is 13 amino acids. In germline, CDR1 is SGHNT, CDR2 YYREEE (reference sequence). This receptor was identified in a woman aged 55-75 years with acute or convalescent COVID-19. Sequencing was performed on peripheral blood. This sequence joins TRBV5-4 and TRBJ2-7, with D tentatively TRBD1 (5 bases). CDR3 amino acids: CASSFTGTYEQYF. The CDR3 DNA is TGTGCCAGCAGCTTTACAGGAACCTACGAGCAGTACTTC.